This TCR beta chain comes out of a study of OX40 agonist ivuxolimab in advanced cancers. CDR1 and CDR2 from the germline V gene are SGHKS and YYEKEE (reference sequence). This CDR3 is built from 14 residues. With 4 bases removed from V and 0 bases from J, the gap between germline ends came to 10 bases. The study's findings and limits: Dosing at 0.1 to 3.0 mg/kg was accompanied by clonal expansion of CD4+ and CD8+ blood T cells by week 6.

Produced via immunoSEQ multiplex PCR; TCRdb's table is partial and in-frame only. Of more than 65,000 clones detected, roughly 89% appear once; the ten largest clones hold about 10%. A note on this clone: Antigen unknown.

The source is an adult with an advanced solid tumor such as melanoma, head and neck, liver or kidney cancer. The J gene is TRBJ1-1, the V gene TRBV5-5; TRBD1 is a possible D gene (6 bases). The sample here was CD4+ or CD8+ T cells sorted from blood, taken in a trial of the OX40 agonist ivuxolimab. CDR3 sequence reads: CASSRQVLNTEAFF. The CDR3 DNA follows: TGTGCCAGCAGCCGACAGGTGTTGAACACTGAAGCTTTCTTT.